Listed here are 28 T cell receptor beta chains from one sample, sequenced in a study of blood T cell repertoires in COVID-19. TCRdb's copy holds only in-frame clones and misses some; the assay was immunoSEQ multiplex PCR. The data show 25,000 to 35,000 clones, with approximately 84% seen just once and more than 15% held by the top ten. The sample consisted of peripheral blood. These receptors originate from a man in his 70s with active COVID-19.

The V and J genes are TRBV7-9 and TRBJ2-5; 8 bases line up with TRBD1. V was pared by 1 base and J by 0 bases, with 4 bases of the junction left unmatched. The CDR3 length is 16 residues. Germline lookup yields CDR1 SEHNR and CDR2 FQNEAQ (reference sequence). Here the CDR3 reads CASSLGGQGHQETQYF. The CDR3 region has the DNA TGTGCCAGCAGCTTAGGTGGACAGGGCCACCAAGAGACCCAGTACTTC.

J is TRBJ1-1 and V is TRBV7-3; D gene ambiguous. V lost 4 bases, J lost 3 bases, and 9 bases lay in between. This CDR3 region has 13 residues. The germline CDR1 and CDR2 sequences are SGHTA and FQGTGA. In DNA, the CDR3 is TGTGCCAGCAGCTACTCCTTGGACACTGAAGCTTTCTTT. Amino acids: CASSYSLDTEAFF.

This clone was seen only once. The chain combines TRBV4-3 with TRBJ2-7; TRBD2 agrees at 14 bases. This CDR3 is 15 amino acids long. J lost 4 bases, V lost 4 bases, and 3 bases had no gene match. The germline CDR1 and CDR2 sequences are LGHNA and YSLEER. The CDR3 DNA sequence: TGCGCCAGCAGCCCTGGGACTAGCGGGGGTTACGAGCAGTACTTC. This sequence encodes CASSPGTSGGYEQYF.

This chain links TRBV6-6 with TRBJ1-4, with 11 bases lining up with TRBD1. The V gene's germline CDR1 is MNHNY and CDR2 SVGAGI (reference sequence). V shed 8 bases, J shed 9 bases, and the junction held 11 bases outside the gene matches. This CDR3 region has 15 residues. The chain's CDR3 is CASLVPGQGEQKLFF. The CDR3 DNA reads TGTGCCAGCCTAGTACCGGGACAGGGGGAACAAAAACTGTTTTTT.

The chain joins TRBV7-9 to TRBJ2-1, with TRBD1 matching over 9 bases. The CDR3 spans 15 residues. Germline V lookup: CDR1 SEHNR, CDR2 FQNEAQ (reference sequence). Trimming at V came to 4 bases and at J to 8 bases, leaving 9 bases not matched to a gene. CDR3 sequence: CASSSPGQGGYEQFF. Here the CDR3 DNA reads TGTGCCAGCAGCTCCCCGGGACAGGGTGGTTATGAGCAGTTCTTC.

This chain uses TRBV6-5 with TRBJ2-3; tentative D call: TRBD1 (5 bases). CDR3 length: 13 residues. Per germline, CDR1 MNHEY and CDR2 SVGAGI. Trimming stripped 6 bases from V and 14 bases from J, with 21 bases between. The CDR3 loop is CASSADNTNRLYF. The CDR3 bases are TGTGCCAGCAGCGCAGACAACACAAACAGGCTGTATTTT.

The chain has TRBV6-1 and TRBJ1-2, with no clear D. Germline V lookup: CDR1 MNHNS, CDR2 SASEGT. The germline V and J ends were trimmed by 1 base and 2 bases, with 5 bases remaining between them. The CDR3 is made up of 13 amino acids. CDR3 nucleotide sequence: TGTGCCAGCAGTGAAGGGCACAACTATGGCTACACCTTC. This codes for CASSEGHNYGYTF.

This CDR3 is CASSQFRGRNEQYF. The CDR3 DNA reads as TGCGCCAGCAGCCAATTCCGGGGAAGAAACGAGCAGTACTTC. The V and J genes are TRBV4-1 and TRBJ2-7; possible D gene TRBD2, 5 bases. The V gene's germline CDR1 is MGHRA and CDR2 YSYEKL. This CDR3 is 14 amino acids long. V was cut by 2 bases and J by 5 bases, with 13 bases left in between.

The genes are TRBV28 and TRBJ1-2; D remains ambiguous. V lost 7 bases and J lost 5, with 11 bases in between. Germline loops: CDR1 MDHEN, CDR2 SYDVKM. The CDR3 covers 12 residues. For the CDR3, the DNA is TGTGCCAGCAACCGCGCCCCGTATGGCTACACCTTC. Translating gives CASNRAPYGYTF.

The V and J genes are TRBV6-5 and TRBJ1-1, with 7 bases fitting TRBD1. V lost 2 bases to trimming and J lost 5 bases; unmatched junction nucleotides: 2. The V gene's germline CDR1 is MNHEY and CDR2 SVGAGI. This CDR3 is 13 amino acids long. The CDR3 sequence: CASSYRGQTEAFF. CDR3 bases: TGTGCCAGCAGTTACAGGGGGCAGACTGAAGCTTTCTTT.

V and J are TRBV6-2 or TRBV6-3 and TRBJ2-1; 12 nucleotides match TRBD2. Trimming at V came to 5 bases and at J to 2 bases, leaving 7 bases not matched to a gene. This CDR3 region has 17 residues. Germline CDR1 and CDR2: MNHEY and SVGEGT. The CDR3, as DNA: TGTGCCAGCAGTACCTACCCTAGCGGGGGGGCCTACAATGAGCAGTTCTTC. Its protein is CASSTYPSGGAYNEQFF.

The J gene is TRBJ1-6, the V gene TRBV15, with D possibly TRBD1 on 6 matching bases. Germline V gene lookup returns CDR1 LNHNV and CDR2 YYDKDF (reference sequence). V lost 4 bases, J lost 7 bases, and 14 bases lay in between. The length of the CDR3 is 15 residues. In nucleotides, the CDR3 is TGTGCCACCAGCATTTTACAGGGTGGGAATTCACCCCTCCACTTT. Protein product: CATSILQGGNSPLHF.

This clone appeared a single time. The chain joins TRBV11-2 to TRBJ2-1; D is ambiguous. The V gene lost 1 base and the J gene lost 0 bases, with 10 bases spanning the gap. Germline V gene data show CDR1 as SGHAT and CDR2 as FQNNGV. This CDR3 is 16 amino acids long. CDR3: CASSLVVTSSYNEQFF. In nucleotides, the CDR3 is TGTGCCAGCAGCTTAGTGGTAACGAGCTCCTACAATGAGCAGTTCTTC. Using reference TRBV11-2 and TRBJ2-1 for the parts outside the CDR3, the full variable domain is EAGVAQSPRYKIIEKRQSVAFWCNPISGHATLYWYQQILGQGPKLLIQFQNNGVVDDSQLPKDRFSAERLKGVDSTLKIQPAKLEDSAVYLCASSLVVTSSYNEQFFGPGTRLTVL.

Only one count was recorded for this clone. The chain couples TRBV5-1 to TRBJ2-7; D not resolved. The CDR3 is 10 amino acids. Per germline, CDR1 SGHRS and CDR2 YFSETQ. Trimming left V 2 bases short and J 9 bases short, with 6 bases between. CDR3 in DNA: TGCGCCAGCAGCTTCAGCGTGCAGTACTTC. This sequence encodes CASSFSVQYF.

This clone was observed a single time. The chain employs TRBV5-4 and TRBJ1-2; possibly TRBD1 for D (6 bases). CDR1 and CDR2 from the germline V gene are SGHNT and YYREEE (reference sequence). This CDR3 has 15 amino acids. Trimming took off 0 bases at V and 4 bases at J, with 13 bases between the two ends. The CDR3 is CASSLALQGLYGYTF. In DNA, the CDR3 is TGTGCCAGCAGCTTGGCCTTACAGGGCCTCTATGGCTACACCTTC.

This chain joins TRBV7-6 and TRBJ2-6, with D tentatively TRBD1 (6 bases). The V gene lost 4 bases and the J gene lost 2 bases, with 18 bases spanning the gap. Germline CDR1 is SGHVS and CDR2 is FNYEAQ. This CDR3 comprises 18 residues. The CDR3 DNA reads as TGTGCCAGCAGCTCATCTTACAGGGCAGGCCCTGGGGCCAACGTCCTGACTTTC. Its protein is CASSSSYRAGPGANVLTF.

The chain is built from TRBV6-5 and TRBJ2-3; TRBD2 is a possible D gene (6 bases). The CDR3 length is 14 residues. V was clipped by 6 bases and J by 2 bases, with 12 bases between them. Germline CDR1 and CDR2: MNHEY and SVGAGI. The CDR3 DNA sequence: TGTGCCAGCAGCACGGGACTCCTCACAGATACGCAGTATTTT. This sequence encodes CASSTGLLTDTQYF.

As to this clone: One end of the junction is discordant with germline, which a read error may explain. The CDR3 region has the DNA TGTGCCAGCAGTGAATCCAGGGGGAATTCACCCCCCCACTTT. Residues: CASSESRGNSPPHF. The V call is TRBV6-1, the J call TRBJ1-6; TRBD1 matches at 7 bases. The length of the CDR3 is 14 residues. The germline gives CDR1 MNHNS, CDR2 SASEGT.

The rearrangement links TRBV28 to TRBJ2-1, with 8 bases identical to TRBD1. Germline V lookup: CDR1 MDHEN, CDR2 SYDVKM. The J segment lost 3 bases and the V segment lost 5 bases, leaving 6 bases of the junction unmatched. The CDR3 is made up of 15 amino acids. The CDR3 DNA reads as TGTGCCAGCAGTCGTACAGGGGGATTCTACAATGAGCAGTTCTTC. It specifies CASSRTGGFYNEQFF.

The CDR3 DNA follows: TGCGCCAGCGGGACAGGTCCTACAGATACGCAGTATTTT. Translating it yields CASGTGPTDTQYF. This chain uses TRBV5-1 with TRBJ2-3, with 8 bases aligning to TRBD1. The V gene's germline CDR1 is SGHRS and CDR2 YFSETQ. V dropped 7 bases and J dropped 3; count of bases not matched to a gene: 4. The CDR3 sequence is 13 residues long.

This clone was seen a single time. This rearrangement joins TRBV28 to TRBJ1-2, with a possible D match to TRBD1 (6 bases). Germline assignment: CDR1 MDHEN and CDR2 SYDVKM. This CDR3 has 15 amino acids. V lost 3 bases and J lost 4, with 15 bases in between. For the CDR3, the DNA is TGTGCCAGCAGTTTTTCAGGGGTGATTGGCTATGGCTACACCTTC. Residues: CASSFSGVIGYGYTF.

The V gene is TRBV11-3, the J gene TRBJ2-1; 13 bases map to TRBD2. The V gene's germline CDR1 is SGHNT and CDR2 YENEEA. J was trimmed by 11 bases and V by 6 bases; bases with no gene match: 7. The CDR3 sequence is 14 residues long. The CDR3 spells CASRRTSGGIKQFF. In DNA form, the CDR3 reads TGTGCCAGCAGACGGACTAGCGGGGGAATTAAGCAGTTCTTC.

The rearrangement joins TRBV3-1 (or the pseudogene TRBV3-2) to TRBJ2-1; D is perhaps TRBD2 (5 bases). This CDR3 region has 16 residues. Germline CDR1 is LGHDT and CDR2 is YNNKEL (reference sequence). V was cut by 0 bases and J by 3 bases, with 12 bases left in between. The CDR3: CASSQEDSLLYNEQFF. The CDR3 nucleotides read TGTGCCAGCAGCCAAGAGGACTCCCTCCTCTACAATGAGCAGTTCTTC.

This clone was recorded only once. The V call is TRBV6-5, the J call TRBJ1-2, with a tentative D call TRBD1 (6 bases). The CDR3 is made up of 15 amino acids. The V end lost 6 bases, the J end lost 3 bases, and 17 bases lay between the germline ends. Germline assignment: CDR1 MNHEY and CDR2 SVGAGI. The CDR3 region is CASRTGTSWDYGYTF. CDR3 nucleotide sequence: TGTGCCAGCAGAACAGGGACCTCCTGGGACTATGGCTACACCTTC.

DNA for the CDR3: TGTGCCAGCTCACCACCGAGGTATGGCTACACCTTC. Its translation: CASSPPRYGYTF. The chain joins TRBV18 to TRBJ1-2; D gene ambiguous. Per the germline V gene, CDR1 is KGHSH and CDR2 is LQKENI. Trimming cost V 0 bases and J 5 bases, with 4 bases left between them. CDR3 length equals 12 residues.

The chain joins TRBV28 to TRBJ2-7; D might be TRBD1 (6 bases). V lost 8 bases, J lost 5 bases, and 19 bases lay in between. Germline values: CDR1 MDHEN, CDR2 SYDVKM. The CDR3 covers 14 residues. The CDR3 spells CASFPGQGNHEQYF. The CDR3 DNA reads as TGTGCCAGCTTCCCGGGACAAGGTAACCACGAGCAGTACTTC. Drawing the rest from reference TRBV28 and TRBJ2-7, the complete variable domain is DVKVTQSSRYLVKRTGEKVFLECVQDMDHENMFWYRQDPGLGLRLIYFSYDVKMKEKGDIPEGYSVSREKKERFSLILESASTNQTSMYLCASFPGQGNHEQYFGPGTRLTVT.

This clone was picked up a small number of times. The chain employs TRBV21-1 and TRBJ2-7; the table's TRBD2 call for D was not verified on the DNA. TRBV21-1 is described as a pseudogene. The CDR3 spans 17 residues. The CDR3 DNA reads TGTGCCAGCAGCAAAGCGCTTGAGCGGGGGGGCGGCTACGAGCAGTACTTC. It is translated as CASSKALERGGGYEQYF.

The genes are TRBV14 and TRBJ2-7, with a possible D match to TRBD1 (6 bases). Germline CDR1 reads SGHDN; CDR2 reads FVKESK. This CDR3 contains 14 residues. V was shortened by 1 base and J by 4 bases, with 11 bases between the two germline ends. The CDR3 sequence is CASSQGADRYEQYF. DNA for the CDR3: TGTGCCAGCAGCCAAGGCGCGGACAGATACGAGCAGTACTTC.